The 26 T cell receptor beta chains given below trace back to one sample, sequenced in a study of tissue T cells after allogeneic stem cell transplantation. Repertoires were generated with immunoSEQ multiplex PCR, while TCRdb's copy carries only in-frame clones and drops some. The sample contains about 1,800 clones, about 45% of which appear only once. Time point in this sample: mouse harvest day 14 after allogeneic transplant. The graft held 10^6 splenic CD5+ T cells and 10^7 T-cell-depleted bone marrow cells. Sequencing was done on a sample of blood. The receptors were gathered from a female BALB/c mouse given C57BL/6 T cells with graft-versus-host disease after an allogeneic hematopoietic cell transplant.

In regard to this clone: Mouse germline and gene names are used. The read is 1 residue too short to cover the CDR3 end, so that end is filled in from the germline J gene. V is TRBV26 and J is TRBJ1-2; a weak D match, TRBD1 (6 bases). The CDR3 length is 14 residues. Germline V CDR1 and CDR2: KGHPV, FQNQEV (reference sequence). V lost 2 bases, J lost 2 bases, and 9 bases lay in between. CDR3 sequence reads: CASSLRGANSDYTF. Partial CDR3 DNA: TGTGCCAGCAGTCTGCGGGGGGCGAACTCCGACTACACC.

Turning to this clone: The gene symbols are mouse symbols. Read sequence stops 1 residue before the CDR3 end, and the germline J gene provides the missing end. This chain links TRBV13-3 with TRBJ1-1, with 8 nucleotides matching TRBD1. Germline assignment: CDR1 NNHDY and CDR2 SYVADS. The trim removed 2 bases at V and 11 bases at J, leaving 5 bases unmatched. CDR3 length: 12 amino acids. CDR3 sequence: CASSDRGRWVFF. The sequenced part of the CDR3 DNA is TGTGCCAGCAGTGACAGGGGGCGCTGGGTCTTC.

About this clone: Genes and germline come from the mouse. The read comes to an end 1 residue before the CDR3 does, leaving the germline J gene to fill in the end. This chain links TRBV5 with TRBJ2-7, with 9 bases matching TRBD2. The CDR3 is 14 amino acids. J lost 4 bases, V lost 0 bases, and 1 base had no gene match. CDR1 LGHNA and CDR2 YNLKQL come from the germline V gene (reference sequence). The CDR3 bases that were read are TGTGCCAGCAGCCAAGAACTGGGGGGTTATGAACAGTAC. Translation gives CASSQELGGYEQY. In full, the CDR3 reads CASSQELGGYEQYF.

In the case of this clone: Gene names and germline refer to mouse. The read gets to within 1 residue of the CDR3 end, and the germline J gene fills in the rest. The chain employs TRBV26 and TRBJ1-1; D gene ambiguous. V dropped 6 bases and J dropped 3 bases, with 11 bases sitting between them. Per germline, CDR1 KGHPV and CDR2 FQNQEV (reference sequence). This CDR3 has 13 residues. CDR3 DNA, as far as it was read: TGTGCCAGCAGCGTCCGGGCAGACACAGAAGTCTTC. Protein product: CASSVRADTEVF. The entire CDR3 reads CASSVRADTEVFF.

Regarding this clone: Gene names denote mouse genes. The CDR3 end falls 1 residue outside the read, so it is completed with the germline J gene. The rearrangement links TRBV29 to TRBJ2-5, with 7 bases lining up with TRBD1. V was pared by 5 bases and J by 5 bases, with 10 bases of the junction left unmatched. The CDR3 is made up of 15 amino acids. Germline V gives CDR1 MSHET, CDR2 SYDVDS. CDR3 residues: CASSPTGVDPDTQYF. The DNA read from the CDR3 is TGTGCTAGCAGTCCCACAGGGGTTGACCCAGACACCCAGTAC.

This clone rates as medium-sized. The genes and germline here are from mouse. The CDR3 goes on 1 residue after the read ends, and that part is filled in from the germline J gene. V usage is TRBV1 and J usage is TRBJ1-3; TRBD1 aligns across 12 bases. Per germline, CDR1 NSQYPW and CDR2 LRSPGD (reference sequence). V was clipped by 4 bases and J by 3 bases; unmatched bases: 4. The CDR3 is made up of 16 amino acids. The CDR3 protein is CTCSVRDRGHGNTLYF. The CDR3 DNA, read in part, is TGCACCTGCAGTGTCCGGGACAGGGGGCATGGAAATACGCTCTAT.

This clone was detected only a few times. All gene names here are mouse names. The read terminates 1 residue before the CDR3 end, so the remaining end is supplied by the germline J gene. The chain has TRBV26 and TRBJ1-1, with no clear D. The CDR3 spans 12 residues. Trimming took 6 bases from V and 0 from J, leaving 5 bases between them. Per the germline V gene, CDR1 is KGHPV and CDR2 is FQNQEV (reference sequence). The covered CDR3 bases are TGTGCCAGCAGGGGGTCAAACACAGAAGTCTTC. This codes for CASRGSNTEVF. The entire CDR3 protein is CASRGSNTEVFF.

The sample holds a few counts of this clone. The genes are named according to mouse. Read sequence stops 1 residue before the CDR3 end, and the germline J gene provides the missing end. The chain recombines TRBV13-2 with TRBJ2-4; TRBD2 matches 9 bases. V lost 2 bases to trimming and J lost 6 bases; unmatched junction nucleotides: 1. The CDR3 loop spans 13 amino acids. In germline, CDR1 is NNHNN, CDR2 SYGAGS (reference sequence). The CDR3 DNA, read in part, is TGTGCCAGCGGTGACGGGACTGGGAACACCTTGTAC. It codes for CASGDGTGNTLY. In full, the CDR3 reads CASGDGTGNTLYF.

By share, this clone ranks as hyperexpanded (1% or more). Here the gene names and germline are mouse. The read comes to an end 1 residue before the CDR3 does, leaving the germline J gene to fill in the end. The chain joins TRBV16 to TRBJ2-7; D not certain. Germline CDR1 is SGHSA and CDR2 is FRNQAP. Trimming pared 1 base from V and 6 bases from J, leaving 16 bases between. CDR3 length: 15 amino acids. The sequenced part of the CDR3 DNA is TGTGCAAGCAGCTTAGCTGCGGGAGAGGTCGGTGAACAGTAC. Protein product: CASSLAAGEVGEQY. The whole CDR3 protein is CASSLAAGEVGEQYF.

Points on this clone: Genes and germline are mouse. The CDR3 end is not reached by the read, which stops 1 residue before it; the germline J gene fills it in. The chain employs TRBV12-1 and TRBJ2-4; unclear D gene. V lost 1 base and J lost 6, with 4 bases in between. The CDR3 has 11 amino acids. Germline loops: CDR1 SGHSN, CDR2 HYEKVE. The CDR3 DNA, read in part, is TGTGCCAGCTCTCTATCCAACACCTTGTAC. This codes for CASSLSNTLY. The whole CDR3 reads CASSLSNTLYF.

A note on this clone: Gene names are the mouse ones. The read ends 1 residue early relative to the CDR3; the germline J gene fills the gap. The V gene is TRBV26, the J gene TRBJ2-4; TRBD2 aligns across 11 bases. J was trimmed by 4 bases and V by 6 bases; bases with no gene match: 3. The CDR3 consists of 14 residues. Germline V gene lookup returns CDR1 KGHPV and CDR2 FQNQEV (reference sequence). The covered CDR3 bases are TGTGCCAGCAGCCTGGACTGGGGGGAAAACACCTTGTAC. It is translated as CASSLDWGENTLY. The CDR3, in full, reads CASSLDWGENTLYF.

Of note for this clone: Germline and genes here are mouse. Read coverage stops 1 residue before the CDR3 terminus; the germline J gene supplies the remainder. V and J are TRBV15 and TRBJ1-4; no reliable D call. Per germline, CDR1 SGHND and CDR2 FRSKSL. The CDR3 spans 13 residues. Trimming cost V 5 bases and J 4 bases, with 8 bases left between them. The CDR3 reads CASSPGNNERLFF. CDR3 DNA (partial): TGTGCCAGCAGTCCCGGCAACAACGAAAGATTATTT.

A single count supports this clone. Mouse gene names and germline throughout. The CDR3 end lies 1 residue beyond the end of the read and is filled in from the germline J gene. J is TRBJ1-1 and V is TRBV12-1; a possible D gene is TRBD1 (5 bases). Deletions cut 0 bases from V and 8 bases from J, with 9 bases between. Germline CDR1 and CDR2: SGHSN and HYEKVE. There are 12 residues in the CDR3. The CDR3 bases that were read are TGTGCCAGCTCTCTCGCAGGGAGGGAAGTCTTC. This gives the protein CASSLAGREVF. The CDR3 in its entirety is CASSLAGREVFF.

As to this clone: Genes and germline are mouse. The CDR3 end is not reached by the read, which stops 1 residue before it; the germline J gene fills it in. This rearrangement joins TRBV26 to TRBJ1-4, with D uncertain. Germline CDR1 KGHPV, CDR2 FQNQEV (reference sequence). This CDR3 region has 14 residues. Trimming stripped 2 bases from V and 0 bases from J, with 4 bases between. The covered CDR3 bases are TGTGCCAGCAGTCTGGCACTTTCCAACGAAAGATTATTT. This translates into CASSLALSNERLF. The full CDR3 protein is CASSLALSNERLFF. Filled out from reference TRBV26 and TRBJ1-4, the complete variable domain reads NSKVIQTPRYLVKGQGQKAKMRCIPEKGHPVVFWYQQNKNNEFKFLINFQNQEVLQQIDMTEKRFSAECPSNSPCSLEIQSSEAGDSALYLCASSLALSNERLFFGHGTKLSVL.

Concerning this clone itself: Gene and germline names: mouse. With the read ending 1 residue before the CDR3 end, the germline J gene is used to fill in that end. The J gene is TRBJ1-4, the V gene TRBV26; maybe TRBD1 (5 bases). This CDR3 is built from 14 residues. Trimming took 6 bases from V and 1 from J, leaving 9 bases between them. Germline lookup yields CDR1 KGHPV and CDR2 FQNQEV (reference sequence). CDR3: CASSGHPSNERLFF. Partial CDR3 DNA: TGTGCCAGCAGCGGACATCCTTCCAACGAAAGATTATTT. The full variable domain, completed using reference TRBV26 and TRBJ1-4, is NSKVIQTPRYLVKGQGQKAKMRCIPEKGHPVVFWYQQNKNNEFKFLINFQNQEVLQQIDMTEKRFSAECPSNSPCSLEIQSSEAGDSALYLCASSGHPSNERLFFGHGTKLSVL.

Comments on this clone: Genes and germline are mouse. The read terminates 1 residue ahead of where the CDR3 ends, so the germline J gene completes it. The rearrangement links TRBV26 to TRBJ1-2; D not resolved. Per the germline V gene, CDR1 is KGHPV and CDR2 is FQNQEV (reference sequence). V was cut by 1 base and J by 0 bases, with 3 bases left in between. The CDR3 spans 13 residues. The CDR3 protein is CASSLWANSDYTF. The sequenced part of the CDR3 DNA is TGTGCCAGCAGTCTGTGGGCAAACTCCGACTACACC.

This clone has more than one count but fewer than ten. Gene and germline names: mouse. The sequenced fragment ends 1 residue before the CDR3 boundary, so the rest is inferred from the germline J gene. The chain is built from TRBV2 and TRBJ2-3; TRBD2 agrees at 12 bases. The germline gives CDR1 LGHNA, CDR2 YSYQKL. This CDR3 is 14 amino acids long. V shed 5 bases, J shed 3 bases, and the junction held 0 bases outside the gene matches. CDR3 DNA (partial): TGTGCCAGCAGCGGACTGGGGGGGGCAGAAACGCTGTAT. This sequence encodes CASSGLGGAETLY. The full CDR3 protein reads CASSGLGGAETLYF.

On this clone itself: Gene names and germline match the mouse. The read finishes 1 residue shy of the CDR3 end, and the germline J gene is used to complete it. This chain joins TRBV12-1 and TRBJ2-5; TRBD2 aligns across 9 bases. This CDR3 contains 15 residues. Germline CDR1 SGHSN, CDR2 HYEKVE. V lost 0 bases to trimming and J lost 3 bases; unmatched junction nucleotides: 3. The CDR3 loop reads CASSLGWGGQDTQYF. Incomplete CDR3 DNA: TGTGCCAGCTCTCTCGGCTGGGGGGGGCAAGACACCCAGTAC.

Remarks on this clone: Any gene name here is a mouse gene name. Read data end 1 residue before the CDR3 end; the end is taken from the germline J gene. This sequence joins TRBV3 and TRBJ1-1, with D unclear. This CDR3 spans 11 amino acids. Germline lookup yields CDR1 SNHLY and CDR2 FYNGKV (reference sequence). V was clipped by 5 bases and J by 1 base, with 2 bases between them. The CDR3 bases that were read are TGTGCCAGCAGCAGAAACACAGAAGTCTTC. Encoded protein: CASSRNTEVF. The CDR3 in full is CASSRNTEVFF.

Concerning this clone itself: A read error is possible here, since a much larger clone lies one base away. Mouse gene names apply. Read coverage stops 1 residue before the CDR3 terminus; the germline J gene supplies the remainder. The chain links TRBV14 to TRBJ2-1; D unclear. V lost 2 bases and J 4 bases, leaving 4 bases between the germline ends. Germline V lookup: CDR1 SGHDT, CDR2 FRDEAV. CDR3 length equals 12 residues. This CDR3 reads CASSLQYAEQFF. The CDR3 bases that were read are TGTGCCAGCAGTTTACAGTATGCTGAGCAGTTC.

Concerning this clone: These gene names are mouse names. The CDR3 extends 1 residue past the end of the read, so its final part is completed from the germline J gene. The chain joins TRBV26 to TRBJ1-6; TRBD1 aligns across 7 bases. TRBJ1-6 is designated an ORF whose function remains uncertain. The CDR3 is 14 residues long. Germline V gene data show CDR1 as KGHPV and CDR2 as FQNQEV (reference sequence). V gave up 6 bases and J gave up 6 bases; unmatched junction bases: 5. CDR3: CASRPRDSNSPLYF. The sequenced part of the CDR3 DNA is TGTGCCAGCAGGCCCCGGGACAGTAATTCGCCCCTCTAC.

With regard to this clone: Gene names follow the mouse nomenclature. The sequenced CDR3 bases are TGTGCCAGCAGCCGGACAAAGAACACAGAAGTCTTC. This sequence encodes CASSRTKNTEVF. The CDR3 as a whole reads CASSRTKNTEVFF. This rearrangement joins TRBV14 to TRBJ1-1, with D maybe TRBD1 (5 bases). From the germline J gene comes the end of the CDR3, since the read stops 1 residue before it. The CDR3 length is 13 residues. Germline loops: CDR1 SGHDT, CDR2 FRDEAV. Trimming removed 5 bases from V and 0 bases from J, with 8 bases in between.

This clone was counted once. A far larger clone is off by one base, so a read error is likely. Gene names and germline match the mouse. The sequenced fragment ends 1 residue before the CDR3 boundary, so the rest is inferred from the germline J gene. The V and J genes are TRBV29 and TRBJ2-5; D is possibly TRBD1 (6 bases). Germline-derived CDR1 and CDR2 are MSHET and SYDVDS. The CDR3 loop spans 15 amino acids. The CDR3 bases that were read are TGTGCTAGCAGTCCCACAGGGTTTAACCACGACACCCAGTAC. Translating it yields CASSPTGFNHDTQY. Given in full, the CDR3 is CASSPTGFNHDTQYF.

This clone rates as large. Gene and germline names: mouse. The read stops 1 residue short of the end of the CDR3; the missing end is completed from the germline J gene. This sequence joins TRBV2 and TRBJ1-3; D is perhaps TRBD1 (5 bases). Germline CDR1 is LGHNA and CDR2 is YSYQKL. V lost 4 bases and J lost 1, with 5 bases in between. The CDR3 loop spans 13 amino acids. The CDR3 protein is CASSRQSGNTLYF. The CDR3 bases that were read are TGTGCCAGCAGCCGACAGTCTGGAAATACGCTCTAT.

This clone was counted between two and nine times. The germline and genes are mouse ones. The CDR3 is cut off 1 residue early in the read; its end comes from the germline J gene. The J gene is TRBJ1-3, the V gene TRBV26; TRBD1 matches 7 bases. Germline V CDR1 and CDR2: KGHPV, FQNQEV (reference sequence). V dropped 0 bases and J dropped 4; count of bases not matched to a gene: 0. This CDR3 region has 14 residues. The CDR3 loop is CASSLSTGGNTLYF. The part of the CDR3 DNA that was read is TGTGCCAGCAGTCTGTCGACAGGGGGAAATACGCTCTAT.

Concerning this clone: Genes and germline are mouse. The sequenced fragment ends 1 residue before the CDR3 boundary, so the rest is inferred from the germline J gene. The V and J genes are TRBV19 and TRBJ2-5; TRBD1 matches 8 bases. The germline CDR1 and CDR2 sequences are FNHDT and SITEND (reference sequence). The CDR3 is made up of 12 amino acids. J gave up 8 bases and V 6 bases, and 5 bases lay outside the gene matches. The CDR3 loop reads CASTDRGGTQYF. The sequenced CDR3 bases are TGTGCCAGCACCGACAGGGGTGGCACCCAGTAC.